These 32 T cell receptor beta chains came from one sample sequenced in a study of blood T cell repertoires in COVID-19 (dated by TCRdb to between 2020 and 2021). The library was prepared using the immunoSEQ multiplex PCR assay. TCRdb stores this immuneACCESS table with in-frame sequences only. Part of the clones is absent; in the studies checked, under half of the shortfall reflects unresolved V genes, and no reason is known for the rest. This sample has fewer than 300,000 clones in its table, and 88% of those were observed once. Roughly 4% of the sample goes to the ten largest clones. Specimen: peripheral blood. These receptors all stem from a man in his 60s who had recovered from COVID-19.

This clone was detected once. The rearrangement uses TRBV18 and TRBJ2-7, with D tentatively TRBD1 (6 bases). The CDR3 is 13 amino acids. The germline V and J ends were trimmed by 4 bases and 1 base, with 8 bases remaining between them. The V gene's germline CDR1 is KGHSH and CDR2 LQKENI. The CDR3 coding sequence is TGTGCCAGCTCACAACAGGGTTCCTACGAGCAGTACTTC. Translating it yields CASSQQGSYEQYF. The full variable domain, with the rest looked up from reference TRBV18 and TRBJ2-7, is NAGVMQNPRHLVRRRGQEARLRCSPMKGHSHVYWYRQLPEEGLKFMVYLQKENIIDESGMPKERFSAEFPKEGPSILRIQQVVRGDSAAYFCASSQQGSYEQYFGPGTRLTVT.

The rearrangement uses TRBV7-8 and TRBJ2-7; D is perhaps TRBD1 (6 bases). The germline gives CDR1 SGHVS, CDR2 FQNEAQ. V gave up 2 bases and J gave up 3 bases, with 14 bases separating them. The CDR3 runs to 15 residues. Here the CDR3 reads CASSLPQGWDYEQYF. The CDR3 DNA reads as TGTGCCAGCAGCTTACCACAGGGATGGGACTACGAGCAGTACTTC.

This chain uses TRBV5-1 with TRBJ2-2; tentative D call: TRBD1 (5 bases). Germline V lookup: CDR1 SGHRS, CDR2 YFSETQ. V lost 4 bases to trimming and J lost 5 bases, with 15 bases between them. This CDR3 is 15 amino acids long. In DNA form, the CDR3 reads TGCGCCAGCAGCATTGATAGGGGTGGGACCGGGGAGCTGTTTTTT. Amino acids: CASSIDRGGTGELFF. The complete variable domain, with remaining parts taken from reference TRBV5-1 and TRBJ2-2, reads KAGVTQTPRYLIKTRGQQVTLSCSPISGHRSVSWYQQTPGQGLQFLFEYFSETQRNKGNFPGRFSGRQFSNSRSEMNVSTLELGDSALYLCASSIDRGGTGELFFGEGSRLTVL.

The chain combines TRBV29-1 with TRBJ2-7; perhaps TRBD2 as D (6 bases). The V gene's germline CDR1 is SQVTM and CDR2 ANQGSEA. This CDR3 region has 14 residues. V lost 5 bases and J 4 bases, leaving 18 bases between the germline ends. The DNA of the CDR3 is TGCAGCGTTAACTTGCCACGGGGGAAGTACGAGCAGTACTTC. Amino acid sequence: CSVNLPRGKYEQYF.

As concerns this clone: This sample also contains other DNA sequences that code for the same CDR3. The chain links TRBV9 to TRBJ2-7, with a possible D match to TRBD1 (6 bases). The V end lost 0 bases, the J end lost 2 bases, and 9 bases lay between the germline ends. The V gene's germline CDR1 is SGDLS and CDR2 YYNGEE. The length of the CDR3 is 14 residues. In nucleotides, the CDR3 is TGTGCCAGCAGCGTAGATGGGGGCACCTACGAGCAGTACTTC. It specifies CASSVDGGTYEQYF.

This clone was found a few times. The rearrangement joins TRBV3-1 (or the pseudogene TRBV3-2) to TRBJ2-7; D unresolved. Between the trimmed V and J ends, which lost 1 base and 1 base, there was a span of 8 bases. The CDR3 contains 14 residues. The V gene's germline CDR1 is LGHDT and CDR2 YNNKEL (reference sequence). The CDR3 region is CASSQGHVSYEQYF. The DNA for the CDR3 is TGTGCCAGCAGCCAAGGACACGTTTCCTACGAGCAGTACTTC.

The V and J genes are TRBV5-1 and TRBJ2-5; 8 positions agree with TRBD1. J was trimmed by 1 base and V by 4 bases; bases with no gene match: 3. CDR1 SGHRS and CDR2 YFSETQ come from the germline V gene. This CDR3 region has 14 residues. CDR3 coding DNA: TGCGCCAGCAGCGTTACAGGGGGCCAAGAGACCCAGTACTTC. This encodes CASSVTGGQETQYF.

V is TRBV3-1 (or the pseudogene TRBV3-2) and J is TRBJ1-1, with TRBD1 matching over 7 bases. V was clipped by 7 bases and J by 10 bases; unmatched bases: 6. The germline V gene has CDR1 LGHDT and CDR2 YNNKEL (reference sequence). CDR3 length equals 11 residues. CDR3 coding DNA: TGTGCCAGCACCCAGGGGGGGGGAGCTTTCTTT. This encodes CASTQGGGAFF.

The chain couples TRBV5-1 to TRBJ1-3; D call uncertain. Looked up from germline, CDR1 is SGHRS and CDR2 is YFSETQ. This CDR3 has 14 residues. Trimming cost V 0 bases and J 10 bases, with 14 bases left between them. The CDR3 here is CASSLEAGFGTIYF. The CDR3 coding sequence is TGCGCCAGCAGCTTGGAGGCGGGGTTCGGAACCATATATTTT.

This chain joins TRBV19 and TRBJ1-1; maybe TRBD1 (5 bases). The CDR3 covers 14 residues. Trimming cost V 8 bases and J 2 bases, with 15 bases left between them. Germline CDR1 is LNHDA and CDR2 is SQIVND (reference sequence). This CDR3 is CASDSGWANTEAFF. In DNA form, the CDR3 reads TGTGCCAGTGACTCAGGGTGGGCCAACACTGAAGCTTTCTTT.

This rearrangement joins TRBV24-1 to TRBJ1-4, with 7 bases fitting TRBD1. The CDR3 runs 16 residues. The germline CDR1 and CDR2 sequences are KGHDR and SFDVKD. V was clipped by 4 bases and J by 5 bases; unmatched bases: 9. CDR3 bases: TGTGCCACCAGTGACCCCCTCCGGGACAGAAATGAAAAACTGTTTTTT. Encoded protein: CATSDPLRDRNEKLFF.

This sequence joins TRBV5-5 and TRBJ2-5; tentative D call: TRBD2 (7 bases). This CDR3 is built from 15 residues. V lost 0 bases and J 2 bases, leaving 11 bases between the germline ends. Looked up from germline, CDR1 is SGHKS and CDR2 is YYEKEE (reference sequence). This chain's CDR3 is CASSLAGGQQETQYF. DNA for the CDR3: TGTGCCAGCAGCTTGGCCGGGGGGCAGCAAGAGACCCAGTACTTC.

The chain couples TRBV12-5 to TRBJ1-1; TRBD1 might be the D (5 bases). Trimming took 1 base from V and 8 from J, leaving 8 bases between them. Germline loops: CDR1 LGHNT, CDR2 FRNRAP. The length of the CDR3 is 12 residues. This CDR3 is CASGLDPGEAFF. CDR3 nucleotides: TGTGCTAGTGGTTTGGACCCAGGGGAAGCTTTCTTT.

This sequence joins TRBV7-9 and TRBJ1-2, with 7 bases lining up with TRBD1. The ends lost 5 bases at V and 0 bases at J; junction bases unmatched: 6. Germline V lookup: CDR1 SEHNR, CDR2 FQNEAQ (reference sequence). CDR3 length: 15 residues. DNA for the CDR3: TGTGCCAGCAGCCCCCGGACAGGAGCTAACTATGGCTACACCTTC. Protein: CASSPRTGANYGYTF.

The rearrangement uses TRBV27 and TRBJ2-7, with D tentatively TRBD1 (5 bases). With 0 bases removed from V and 5 bases from J, the gap between germline ends came to 17 bases. The CDR3 is 16 amino acids. Germline V gene data show CDR1 as MNHEY and CDR2 as SMNVEV (reference sequence). CDR3 DNA: TGTGCCAGCAGTTTATCCCCGACCAGGGCGCATGACGAGCAGTACTTC. This gives the protein CASSLSPTRAHDEQYF.

The chain is built from TRBV21-1 and TRBJ2-7; the tabulated D call, TRBD1, remains unverified against the DNA. TRBV21-1 is a pseudogene segment. The CDR3 has 11 amino acids. The CDR3 coding sequence is TGTGCCAGCAGTGGGCGCGACGAGCAGTACTTC. Its protein is CASSGRDEQYF.

The chain employs TRBV19 and TRBJ1-3, with D uncertain. Germline-derived CDR1 and CDR2 are LNHDA and SQIVND (reference sequence). The V gene lost 4 bases and the J gene lost 0 bases, with 16 bases spanning the gap. The CDR3 totals 17 residues. The CDR3 sequence is CASSKAEGWGSGNTIYF. The CDR3 coding sequence is TGTGCCAGTAGTAAGGCTGAGGGTTGGGGCTCTGGAAACACCATATATTTT.

This chain links TRBV3-1 (or the pseudogene TRBV3-2) with TRBJ2-5; 8 bases are a match to TRBD2. The CDR3 is 13 amino acids. Germline trimming cut 7 bases from V and 4 bases from J; bases unmatched to any gene: 5. Germline lookup yields CDR1 LGHDT and CDR2 YNNKEL (reference sequence). Here the CDR3 reads CASMKRGIETQYF. The CDR3, as DNA: TGTGCCAGCATGAAGCGGGGGATAGAGACCCAGTACTTC.

V usage is TRBV4-2 and J usage is TRBJ2-7; 10 bases align to TRBD1. Germline lookup yields CDR1 LGHNA and CDR2 YNFKEQ. The CDR3 covers 15 residues. The V and J ends lost 4 bases and 0 bases, in that order; junction bases with no gene match: 3. The CDR3 DNA reads TGTGCCAGCAGCCGGGGGACAGGGGCCTCCTACGAGCAGTACTTC. Translated: CASSRGTGASYEQYF.

This chain links TRBV3-1 (or the pseudogene TRBV3-2) with TRBJ2-5; TRBD2 aligns across 8 bases. This CDR3 is built from 16 residues. The V and J ends lost 4 bases and 4 bases, in that order; junction bases with no gene match: 11. Germline CDR1 LGHDT, CDR2 YNNKEL (reference sequence). For the CDR3, the DNA is TGTGCCAGCAGCCGGAACTCGGGGGGGCTTGTAGAGACCCAGTACTTC. Its translation: CASSRNSGGLVETQYF.

This clone was observed a few times. This sequence joins TRBV6-5 and TRBJ1-2; 7 nucleotides align to TRBD1. The CDR3 runs to 15 residues. The germline gives CDR1 MNHEY, CDR2 SVGAGI. With 5 bases clipped from V and 2 bases from J, the junction kept 8 bases outside the gene matches. CDR3: CASSPLNRGNYGYTF. The CDR3 nucleotides are TGTGCCAGCAGTCCACTAAACAGGGGAAACTATGGCTACACCTTC.

The chain is built from TRBV14 and TRBJ1-3; perhaps TRBD1 as D (5 bases). Trimming shortened V by 4 bases and J by 3 bases, and 19 bases separated the two germline ends. The germline CDR1 and CDR2 sequences are SGHDN and FVKESK. The CDR3 loop spans 17 amino acids. The CDR3 nucleotides read TGTGCCAGCAGCCCATGGATGTTAGGGGCAAGTGGAAACACCATATATTTT. This translates into CASSPWMLGASGNTIYF.

The chain has TRBV7-9 and TRBJ2-1; 11 bases fit TRBD2. After removal of 7 bases from V and 7 bases from J, the junction contained 12 bases not matched to a gene. The CDR3 runs to 16 residues. Germline CDR1 reads SEHNR; CDR2 reads FQNEAQ (reference sequence). The CDR3 loop is CASNILGLAEVNEQFF. The CDR3 coding sequence is TGTGCCAGCAACATCCTGGGACTAGCGGAAGTAAATGAGCAGTTCTTC.

This chain joins TRBV19 and TRBJ1-5; D is perhaps TRBD1 (5 bases). From germline, CDR1 is LNHDA and CDR2 SQIVND (reference sequence). The CDR3 covers 16 residues. Trimming pared 6 bases from V and 7 bases from J, leaving 22 bases between. CDR3 nucleotide sequence: TGTGCCAGTAGCCTCGGGACGGGGAGGGTTTTACAGCCCCAGCATTTT. This codes for CASSLGTGRVLQPQHF.

The chain combines TRBV11-2 with TRBJ2-7; 7 positions match TRBD2. Trimming cost V 5 bases and J 7 bases; bases outside gene matches: 11. Per the germline V gene, CDR1 is SGHAT and CDR2 is FQNNGV. The CDR3 has 14 residues. The CDR3 DNA reads as TGTGCCAGCAGCCCAACCGGGACTATTGAGGAGCAGTACTTC. Encoded protein: CASSPTGTIEEQYF.

This clone was detected once. The rearrangement links TRBV9 to TRBJ1-3; D is uncertain. Per the germline V gene, CDR1 is SGDLS and CDR2 is YYNGEE. V was trimmed by 4 bases and J by 0 bases, leaving 14 bases between them. The CDR3 runs to 16 residues. In nucleotides, the CDR3 is TGTGCCAGCAGCTCCCGGACGGGAGTCTCTGGAAACACCATATATTTT. Its protein is CASSSRTGVSGNTIYF.

The chain is built from TRBV15 and TRBJ2-2; D not resolved. Between the trimmed V and J ends, which lost 3 bases and 6 bases, there was a span of 17 bases. Germline V gene lookup returns CDR1 LNHNV and CDR2 YYDKDF (reference sequence). The CDR3 has 16 residues. CDR3 sequence: CATSSAANSWSGELFF. The DNA for the CDR3 is TGTGCCACCAGCAGTGCGGCAAACTCCTGGTCCGGGGAGCTGTTTTTT.

The chain employs TRBV5-1 and TRBJ2-1, with no clear D. Looked up from germline, CDR1 is SGHRS and CDR2 is YFSETQ. The ends were cut back, 7 bases at V and 2 bases at J, with 7 bases in the middle. The CDR3 is 12 amino acids. The CDR3 sequence: CASSAAYNEQFF. The CDR3 DNA reads as TGCGCCAGCTCTGCAGCCTACAATGAGCAGTTCTTC.

The chain carries TRBV30 and TRBJ1-1; a weak D match, TRBD1 (6 bases). Trimming pared 4 bases from V and 0 bases from J, leaving 15 bases between. Germline V gene lookup returns CDR1 GTSNPN and CDR2 SVGIG (reference sequence). The CDR3 runs 15 residues. CDR3 nucleotide sequence: TGTGCCTGGACTCTACCGGACAGCCTGAACACTGAAGCTTTCTTT. This sequence encodes CAWTLPDSLNTEAFF.

A few counts support this clone. The rearrangement links TRBV30 to TRBJ2-3; 12 bases are a match to TRBD1. This CDR3 region has 17 residues. In germline, CDR1 is GTSNPN, CDR2 SVGIG (reference sequence). The V and J ends lost 1 base and 5 bases, in that order; junction bases with no gene match: 10. The CDR3 coding sequence is TGTGCCTGGAGTGGTCCCGGCGGGACAGGGGGCTTAGATACGCAGTATTTT. This encodes CAWSGPGGTGGLDTQYF.

The J gene is TRBJ2-5, the V gene TRBV10-3, with D perhaps TRBD2 (5 bases). CDR1 ENHRY and CDR2 SYGVKD come from the germline V gene. The CDR3 length is 13 residues. The V gene lost 11 bases and the J gene lost 2 bases, with 15 bases spanning the gap. The CDR3 nucleotides are TGTGCCCCCAGTACGGGGAATCAAGAGACCCAGTACTTC. This translates into CAPSTGNQETQYF.

This clone was seen a few times. The rearrangement joins TRBV5-1 to TRBJ2-1; TRBD1 matches 7 bases. CDR1 and CDR2 from the germline V gene are SGHRS and YFSETQ. The V and J ends lost 4 bases and 0 bases, in that order; junction bases with no gene match: 4. The CDR3 is 15 amino acids. The CDR3 coding sequence is TGCGCCAGCAGCCTGGGACAGAGCTCCTACAATGAGCAGTTCTTC. Translating gives CASSLGQSSYNEQFF.